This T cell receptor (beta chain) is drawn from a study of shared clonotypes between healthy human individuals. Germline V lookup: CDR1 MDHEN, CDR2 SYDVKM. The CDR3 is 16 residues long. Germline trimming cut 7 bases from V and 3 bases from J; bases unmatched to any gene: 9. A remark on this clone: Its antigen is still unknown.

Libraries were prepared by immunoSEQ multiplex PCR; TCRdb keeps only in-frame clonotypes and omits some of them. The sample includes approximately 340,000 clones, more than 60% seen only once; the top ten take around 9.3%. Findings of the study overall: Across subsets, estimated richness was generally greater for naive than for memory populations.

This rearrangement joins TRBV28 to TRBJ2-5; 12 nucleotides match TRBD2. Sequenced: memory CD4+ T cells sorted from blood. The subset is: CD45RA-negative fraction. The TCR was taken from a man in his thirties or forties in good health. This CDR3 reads CASTSGLAGGKETQYF. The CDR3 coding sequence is TGTGCCAGCACGTCCGGGCTAGCGGGAGGGAAAGAGACCCAGTACTTC. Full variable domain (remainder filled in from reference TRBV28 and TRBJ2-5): DVKVTQSSRYLVKRTGEKVFLECVQDMDHENMFWYRQDPGLGLRLIYFSYDVKMKEKGDIPEGYSVSREKKERFSLILESASTNQTSMYLCASTSGLAGGKETQYFGPGTRLLVL.